This T cell receptor (beta chain) originates from a study of blood T cell dynamics during melanoma immunotherapy. With respect to this clone: Its matching antigen is unknown.

The CDR3 totals 14 residues. DNA loading was fixed at 300 to 350 ng for all bulk PBMC samples. Clones were read by immunoSEQ multiplex PCR, and TCRdb kept only the in-frame ones, dropping some. Of 15,000 or so clones listed, about 83% were seen once; the top ten hold around 8%. Regarding the study as a whole: PBMC repertoires of eventual disease-control patients split at W3 into clonality or diversity gains.

Time point denoted: week 3, after first cycle of checkpoint inhibitor. Sampling occurred pretreatment (T0) and at week 3 (W3), after cycle one of checkpoint blockade. The sequence derives from a human donor with melanoma. The rearrangement joins TRBV21-1 to TRBJ2-1; TRBD2 is taken as the D call from the table, unchecked against the DNA. TRBV21-1 is a pseudogene. Sequenced material: blood, taken from a patient treated with checkpoint blockade. The CDR3 protein is CASSKTSAYNEQFF. DNA of the CDR3: TGTGCCAGCAGCAAAACCAGCGCTTACAATGAGCAGTTCTTC.